This is a list of T cell receptor beta chains from one sample in a study of shared clonotypes between healthy human individuals. TCRdb's copy holds only in-frame clones and misses some; the assay was immunoSEQ multiplex PCR. The sample yields around 1.9 million clones, approximately 94% seen once. The source material was naive CD8+ T cells from PBMCs. These receptors were taken from a young man in good health. Some clones in this sample may be carry-over from other donors' samples. Both conserved end residues are part of each CDR3. Each record gives: clone size, V gene, J gene, D gene, CDR3 DNA, CDR3 protein. D genes are given only for firm matches. Size tells how often a clone was seen (once, few, many) or the class of an expanded clone, and some rows leave it out.

-,TRBV18,TRBJ2-7,TRBD1,TGTGCCAGCTCACCAGGGACAGGGATCTACGAGCAGTACTTC,CASSPGTGIYEQYF
-,TRBV2,TRBJ2-1,TRBD2,TGTGCCAGCAGTCCGGGACTAGCGAGCTCCTACAATGAGCAGTTCTTC,CASSPGLASSYNEQFF
-,TRBV27,TRBJ1-4,-,TGTGCCAGCAGTTTAGACAGGCCGACTAATGAAAAACTGTTTTTT,CASSLDRPTNEKLFF
few,TRBV27,TRBJ2-7,-,TGTGCCAGCAGTTTATCGTACGAGCAGTACTTC,CASSLSYEQYF
-,TRBV5-1,TRBJ2-1,-,TGCGCCAGCAGCTTGGAGTCTCCGGGGACTGGATCCTACAATGAGCAGTTCTTC,CASSLESPGTGSYNEQFF
-,TRBV27,TRBJ2-7,-,TGTGCCAGCAGTTTATCCAGGCCAGGGGGGCACGAGCAGTACTTC,CASSLSRPGGHEQYF
once,TRBV11-2,TRBJ2-7,-,TGTGCCAGCAGCTGGGCCGGCTACTACGAGCAGTACTTC,CASSWAGYYEQYF
once,TRBV13,TRBJ2-2,-,TGTGCCAGCCGGAGCAGGGACGGCACCGGGGAGCTGTTTTTT,CASRSRDGTGELFF
-,TRBV4-1,TRBJ2-1,-,TGCGCCAGCAGCCAAGGACGGCTCTACGACAATGAGCAGTTCTTC,CASSQGRLYDNEQFF
once,TRBV29-1,TRBJ2-7,-,TGCAGCGTTGGGGCAGCGCCTACGCCGGGGCCGAACCCCTACGAGCAGTACTTC,CSVGAAPTPGPNPYEQYF
once,TRBV28,TRBJ1-1,-,TGTGCCGCCACCATGGGTCTGAACACTGAAGCTTTCTTT,CAATMGLNTEAFF
-,TRBV28,TRBJ1-1,-,TGTGCCAGCAGTTTATACAGGGATGACACTGAAGCTTTCTTT,CASSLYRDDTEAFF
-,TRBV6-5,TRBJ2-5,-,TGTGCCAGCAGTGTACAGGGCTTTCAGGAGACCCAGTACTTC,CASSVQGFQETQYF
-,TRBV9,TRBJ2-1,-,TGTGCCAGCAGCGTAGCTACTAGCACCGGGACTGAGCAGTTCTTC,CASSVATSTGTEQFF
-,TRBV5-1,TRBJ2-7,TRBD1,TGCGCCAGCAGCTTGGGGACAGGGGGAGGCTACGAGCAGTACTTC,CASSLGTGGGYEQYF
-,TRBV21-1,TRBJ1-5,-,TGTGCCAGCAGCAAAGCGAGAACAGGAGGGGGCGGTCAGCCCCAGCATTTT,CASSKARTGGGGQPQHF
once,TRBV11-2,TRBJ1-2,-,TGTGCCAGCAGCTTAAGCTCCAGTGGCTACACCTTC,CASSLSSSGYTF
-,TRBV27,TRBJ2-2,TRBD2,TGTGCCAGCAGTTTGGATCTAGCGGGAGTGAGAACCGGGGAGCTGTTTTTT,CASSLDLAGVRTGELFF
-,TRBV27,TRBJ2-1,-,TGTGCCAGCAGTTTATTCGGCTCCGGGGAGTTCTTC,CASSLFGSGEFF
once,TRBV27,TRBJ2-3,-,TGTGCCAGCAGTTTATCCGCTCTTTTACTCCCCACAGATACGCAGTATTTT,CASSLSALLLPTDTQYF
-,TRBV29-1,TRBJ2-2,-,TGCAGCGTAGACGGTTACACCGGGGAGCTGTTTTTT,CSVDGYTGELFF
-,TRBV9,TRBJ2-2,TRBD2,TGTGCCAGCAGCGTAGGGACTAGCGGGAGGGCCCGGGAGCTGTTTTTT,CASSVGTSGRARELFF
-,TRBV6-6,TRBJ2-3,-,TGTGCCAGCAGTCCGAAAGGGGGGCTCCGCACAGATACGCAGTATTTT,CASSPKGGLRTDTQYF
-,TRBV19,TRBJ2-5,-,TGTGCCAGTAGTATTTTCAAGGGAGAGACCCAGTACTTC,CASSIFKGETQYF
once,TRBV2,TRBJ1-2,TRBD1,TGTGCCACTCGACAGGGCTCTGGCTACACCTTC,CATRQGSGYTF
-,TRBV10-3,TRBJ2-7,TRBD1,TGTGCCATCTGGGACAGCTCCTACGAGCAGTACTTC,CAIWDSSYEQYF
-,TRBV25-1,TRBJ2-7,-,TGTGCCAGCAGTTGGCCCCAGGCCTACGAGCAGTACTTC,CASSWPQAYEQYF
-,TRBV11-2,TRBJ2-1,-,TGTGCCAGCAATTCCATACTAGACAATGAGCAGTTCTTC,CASNSILDNEQFF
-,TRBV27,TRBJ1-4,-,TGTGCCAGCAGTCCGCTGGGCGGGTCAGGGGTTGGTGAAAAACTGTTTTTT,CASSPLGGSGVGEKLFF
-,TRBV6-4,TRBJ2-6,TRBD2,TGTGCCAGCGGCCCGGGACTAGCGGGATCTGGGGCCAACGTCCTGACTTTC,CASGPGLAGSGANVLTF
-,TRBV20-1,TRBJ2-7,-,TGCAGTGCTAGACACGACTACGAGCAGTACTTC,CSARHDYEQYF
once,TRBV19,TRBJ2-1,TRBD2,TGTGCCAGCACCGAAGGGGACTACTCCTACAATGAGCAGTTCTTC,CASTEGDYSYNEQFF
-,TRBV7-9,TRBJ2-7,-,TGTGCCAGCAGCCACCGGGACCGACCGTACGAGCAGTACTTC,CASSHRDRPYEQYF
-,TRBV19,TRBJ1-2,-,TGTGCCAGTAGTATTGCGGGGTCGGACTATGGCTACACCTTC,CASSIAGSDYGYTF
-,TRBV7-8,TRBJ2-3,TRBD1,TGTGCCAGCAGCTTAGCGGTGGGACAGGGGGCCACCACAGATACGCAGTATTTT,CASSLAVGQGATTDTQYF
-,TRBV2,TRBJ2-1,-,TGTGCCAGCAGTGCCGAGGACACCCCCCCCTCCCATGAGCAGTTCTTC,CASSAEDTPPSHEQFF
-,TRBV5-6,TRBJ2-1,-,TGTGCCAGCAGCTTGGGCGACAATGAGCAGTTCTTC,CASSLGDNEQFF
-,TRBV4-3,TRBJ1-1,-,TGCGCCAGCAGCCAAGAGGAGGAAGGGTTATCTGAAGCTTTCTTT,CASSQEEEGLSEAFF
once,TRBV29-1,TRBJ2-2,TRBD2,TGCAGCGGAGGGACTAGCCGTTTCGGGGAGCTGTTTTTT,CSGGTSRFGELFF
-,TRBV9,TRBJ1-2,-,TGTGCCAGCAGCTCTTACGGGGATGGCTACACCTTC,CASSSYGDGYTF
-,TRBV14,TRBJ2-1,-,TGTGCCAGCAGCCATCCTTCCCGAGGGGGGAATGAGCAGTTCTTC,CASSHPSRGGNEQFF
-,TRBV25-1,TRBJ1-2,-,TGTGCCAGCAGTGAATATAGGACAGCCACCGAAGGCTACACCTTC,CASSEYRTATEGYTF